This TCR beta chain is drawn from a study of identical twins. Study conclusions and caveats: Possibly, invariant MAIT and iNKT cells partly confounded zero-insertion analyses. Twin sharing of out-of-frame TCR alpha was underestimated by models in monozygotic pairs.

Points on this clonotype: Its antigen is unknown.

Carrying unique molecular identifiers, the cDNA also gained a universal primer site through template switching. TCRdb analysed the 5' RACE reads with MiXCR anew, one entry per CDR3 protein. In the table there are some 600,000 distinct CDR3 sequences, roughly 6.6% of which are singletons. The sample was also linked to a second study, of yellow fever vaccine responses in identical twins.

This sequence was found in a woman aged 18-29 years in good health. The sample consisted of PBMCs.

The CDR3 coding sequence is TGTGCCAGCAGTTTAAACGCCGTGGTCACTGAAGCTTTCTTT. Protein product: CASSLNAVVTEAFF. The chain combines TRBV27 with TRBJ1-1; D gene uncertain. The ends were cut back, 2 bases at V and 4 bases at J, with 11 bases in the middle. This CDR3 spans 14 amino acids. Germline CDR1 MNHEY, CDR2 SMNVEV (reference sequence).